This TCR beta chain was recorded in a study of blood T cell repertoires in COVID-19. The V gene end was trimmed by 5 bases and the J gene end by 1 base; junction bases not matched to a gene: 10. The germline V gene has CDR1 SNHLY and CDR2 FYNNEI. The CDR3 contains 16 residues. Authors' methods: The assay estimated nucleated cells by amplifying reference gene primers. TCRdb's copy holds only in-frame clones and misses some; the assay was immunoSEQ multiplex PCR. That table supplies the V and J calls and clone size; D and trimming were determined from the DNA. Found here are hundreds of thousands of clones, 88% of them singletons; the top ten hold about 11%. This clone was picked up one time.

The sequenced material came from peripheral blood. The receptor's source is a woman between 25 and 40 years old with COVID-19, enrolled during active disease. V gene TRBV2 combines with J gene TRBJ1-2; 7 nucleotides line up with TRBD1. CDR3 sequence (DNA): TGTGCCAGCAGTTCACACGACAGGGTCAATAACTATGGCTACACCTTC. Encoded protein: CASSSHDRVNNYGYTF.